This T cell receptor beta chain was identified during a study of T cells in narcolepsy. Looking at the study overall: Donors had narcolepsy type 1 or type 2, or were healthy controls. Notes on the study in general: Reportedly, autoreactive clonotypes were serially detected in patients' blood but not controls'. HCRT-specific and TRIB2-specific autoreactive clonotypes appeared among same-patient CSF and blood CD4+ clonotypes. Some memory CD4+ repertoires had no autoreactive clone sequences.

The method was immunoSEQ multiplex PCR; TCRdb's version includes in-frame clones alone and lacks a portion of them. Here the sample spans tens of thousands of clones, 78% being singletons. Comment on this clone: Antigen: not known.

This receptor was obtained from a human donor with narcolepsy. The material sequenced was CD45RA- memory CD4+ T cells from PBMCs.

The CDR3: CASSARDYGYTF. As DNA, the CDR3 is TGTGCCAGCAGCGCCCGGGACTATGGCTACACCTTC. The chain uses TRBV9 and TRBJ1-2, with D unresolved. The CDR3 is made up of 12 amino acids. V lost 3 bases, J lost 3 bases, and 6 bases lay in between. Germline values: CDR1 SGDLS, CDR2 YYNGEE.